The 8 T cell receptor beta chains presented below share a single source sample, sequenced in a study of cytomegalovirus exposure and HLA in healthy donors. The PCR ran on 60 Vbeta and 13 Jbeta primers. Clones were read by immunoSEQ multiplex PCR, and TCRdb kept only the in-frame ones, dropping some. The sample lists some 96,000 clones, about 80% occurring once. Sequencing input: PBMCs. These receptors originate from a man between 35 and 55 years old in good health and CMV-seronegative.

CDR3: CASSPQGSFTGELFF. In DNA form, the CDR3 reads TGTGCCAGTAGTCCTCAGGGAAGTTTCACCGGGGAGCTGTTTTTT. This chain joins TRBV19 and TRBJ2-2, with a weak D call TRBD1 (5 bases). V dropped 5 bases and J dropped 4 bases, with 14 bases sitting between them. Germline V gives CDR1 LNHDA, CDR2 SQIVND (reference sequence). This CDR3 is 15 amino acids long.

The chain links TRBV7-2 to TRBJ2-4; D unresolved. Looked up from germline, CDR1 is SGHTA and CDR2 is FQGNSA. Between the trimmed V and J ends, which lost 2 bases and 5 bases, there was a span of 4 bases. The CDR3 runs 12 residues. DNA of the CDR3: TGTGCCAGCAGCTTAACTCAAAACATTCAGTACTTC. Translation: CASSLTQNIQYF. The whole variable domain, filled in from reference TRBV7-2 and TRBJ2-4, reads GAGVSQSPSNKVTEKGKDVELRCDPISGHTALYWYRQSLGQGLEFLIYFQGNSAPDKSGLPSDRFSAERTGGSVSTLTIQRTQQEDSAVYLCASSLTQNIQYFGAGTRLSVL.

The V gene is TRBV28, the J gene TRBJ2-4, with TRBD1 matching over 9 bases. Germline loops: CDR1 MDHEN, CDR2 SYDVKM. V was pared by 5 bases and J by 0 bases, with 5 bases of the junction left unmatched. The CDR3 has 16 residues. The CDR3 sequence is CASSVTGGIAKNIQYF. The CDR3 DNA follows: TGTGCCAGCAGTGTAACAGGGGGCATAGCCAAAAACATTCAGTACTTC.

J is TRBJ1-2 and V is TRBV30, with a possible D match to TRBD1 (6 bases). The CDR3 is 12 amino acids. The V end was cut by 4 bases, the J end by 6 bases, with 12 bases between. Germline CDR1 is GTSNPN and CDR2 is SVGIG (reference sequence). This chain's CDR3 is CAWTGGRNGYTF. For the CDR3, the DNA is TGTGCCTGGACGGGGGGGCGGAATGGCTACACCTTC. Full variable domain (outside the CDR3, taken from reference TRBV30 and TRBJ1-2): SQTIHQWPATLVQPVGSPLSLECTVEGTSNPNLYWYRQAAGRGLQLLFYSVGIGQISSEVPQNLSASRPQDRQFILSSKKLLLSDSGFYLCAWTGGRNGYTFGSGTRLTVV.

The V call is TRBV10-3, the J call TRBJ1-1; D is unclear. The V end lost 0 bases, the J end lost 11 bases, and 10 bases lay between the germline ends. This CDR3 is 12 amino acids long. Germline CDR1 and CDR2: ENHRY and SYGVKD. The CDR3 DNA is TGTGCCATCAGTGAGTCCGGGAAATCGGCTTTCTTT. Translating gives CAISESGKSAFF.

The rearrangement links TRBV5-1 to TRBJ2-5; 9 bases line up with TRBD2. There are 14 residues in the CDR3. The germline CDR1 and CDR2 sequences are SGHRS and YFSETQ. V shed 4 bases, J shed 2 bases, and the junction held 3 bases outside the gene matches. The CDR3 nucleotides read TGCGCCAGCAGCCAGGCGGGAGGGCAAGAGACCCAGTACTTC. Its translation: CASSQAGGQETQYF.

This clone appeared a few times. The chain joins TRBV6-1 to TRBJ1-3; D unclear. Germline V CDR1 and CDR2: MNHNS, SASEGT. Trimming removed 6 bases at V and 0 bases at J, with 12 bases between. The CDR3 is 15 residues long. This CDR3 is CASSATGLSGNTIYF. CDR3 DNA: TGTGCCAGCAGCGCGACTGGACTCTCTGGAAACACCATATATTTT.

Concerning this clone itself: The sample carries other DNA sequences with the same CDR3. The chain links TRBV9 to TRBJ2-7; TRBD1 aligns across 8 bases. This CDR3 contains 14 residues. V was clipped by 4 bases and J by 0 bases; unmatched bases: 3. Germline lookup yields CDR1 SGDLS and CDR2 YYNGEE. CDR3 in DNA: TGTGCCAGCAGCCCACAGGGGGGCTCCTACGAGCAGTACTTC. It is translated as CASSPQGGSYEQYF.